Listed here is a single T cell receptor beta chain. Its antigen is unidentified. The V segment lost 3 bases and the J segment 2 bases; nucleotides outside the gene matches: 6. The CDR3 is 15 amino acids. Germline values: CDR1 DFQATT, CDR2 SNEGSKA (reference sequence). The sample comes from a study of T cell responses to AZD1222 COVID-19 vaccine. Findings and caveats of the study: Spike-specific TCR repertoires showed rising breadth and depth after two AZD1222 doses.

Measured with immunoSEQ multiplex PCR; TCRdb has only the in-frame clones, and not every one. The sample consists of 120,000 to 150,000 clones, around 90% of them appearing once. The sample in question was peripheral blood, obtained 28 days after the second AZD1222 dose. The chain links TRBV20-1 to TRBJ2-7, with TRBD1 identical over 11 bases. The sequence came from an adult who received the AZD1222 COVID-19 vaccine. The CDR3 nucleotides read TGCAGTGCTAGTCCCGGGACAGGGGGGCCCTACGAGCAGTACTTC. Translated, it gives CSASPGTGGPYEQYF.